This T cell receptor beta chain was identified during a study of blood T cell repertoires in COVID-19. Study information: The United States, Italy and Spain were the sources of the acute and convalescent COVID-19 samples.

Germline CDR1 SNHLY, CDR2 FYNNEI. V was clipped by 6 bases and J by 3 bases, with 16 bases between them. This CDR3 comprises 15 residues. Clones were sequenced by immunoSEQ multiplex PCR, and TCRdb holds only the in-frame ones, with some missing. The table includes around 95,000 clones, approximately 86% detected once. The gene calls are TRBV2 and TRBJ2-3, with D possibly matching TRBD2 (5 bases). Sequenced material: peripheral blood. The receptor's source is a human donor in a cohort sampled during active COVID-19. CDR3 in amino acids: CASSTGGLGTDTQYF. Written as DNA, the CDR3 is TGTGCCAGCAGCACCGGAGGTTTAGGGACAGATACGCAGTATTTT.